This record concerns one T cell receptor beta chain sequence. In this sample, this clone turned up once. Its cognate antigen has yet to be identified. There are no base qualities to consult, and no much larger clone falls within one base. At the junction V is shortened by 6 bases and J by 0 bases, with 9 bases in between. Per the germline V gene, MDHEN is the CDR1 and SYDVKM is the CDR2. From its cysteine to its phenylalanine, the CDR3 spans 13 amino acids. Left in the record is the CDR3 DNA by itself, 39 bases read in frame from the first base. This sample was taken from a study of blood T cell repertoires in COVID-19 (dated by TCRdb to the early 2020s). Turning to the overall study: Samples from collaborators originated in the United States, Italy and Spain and spanned both the acute and convalescent phases of COVID-19. The material from the prospective study consisted of cDNA or gDNA derived from T cells, B-cell-depleted T cells, or PBMCs. Deeply sampled blood TCRbeta repertoires from subjects exposed to, actively infected with, or recovered from COVID-19 were included in the dataset. The repertoires were released in a freely available public database meant as a resource for research on the immune response to SARS-CoV-2. Samples came from the ongoing ImmuneRACE study (first 160 participants) plus 1,254 subjects from 6 global collaborators. A de-identified subject ID, COVID-19 status, age in years and sex were almost always included in the sample metadata. Where HLA class I and class II types were available, the types were taken from metadata supplied by the sample provider, not from assay-based typing.

TCRbeta CDR3 regions were amplified from genomic DNA using the immunoSEQ Assay, a bias-controlled multiplex PCR. On the study's bioinformatics: The number of nucleated cells in each sample was estimated by amplification of reference gene primers within the assay. To quantify the absolute abundance of each unique TCRbeta CDR3 rearrangement, sequence reads were collapsed and filtered. Productive Simpson clonality was computed per sample as the square root of Simpson's diversity index over productive rearrangements. TCRdb stores this immuneACCESS table with in-frame sequences only. Part of the clones is absent; in the studies checked, under half of the shortfall reflects unresolved V genes, and no reason is known for the rest. That table gives V, J and clone size, and the DNA gave D and trimming. The sample profile shows some 200,000 clones; 92% of them were found once. The top ten clonotypes cover about 1.3% of the sample.

Each collaborating institution followed its own protocols to collect whole blood in K2EDTA tubes. Collaborator samples were shipped for TCRbeta analysis as frozen whole blood, isolated PBMCs, or DNA extracted from either sample type. Broad study findings and their caveats: The quantity of clinical and demographic metadata differed by source and by participant and was supplied without curation.

The receptor was derived from a young man with acute or convalescent COVID-19. The sample comprised peripheral blood. The receptor chain draws on TRBV28 and TRBJ2-7; too little of a D gene remains to name it. The sequenced DNA: TGTGCCAGCAGCCGCTCCTACTCCTACGAGCAGTACTTC. This yields the protein CASSRSYSYEQYF.